This T cell receptor (beta chain) was recorded in a study of T cell repertoires in cytomegalovirus infection. About the study: Use of recently identified HLA-C-restricted and well-studied HLA-B-restricted CMV epitopes was part of the study. A matching HLA type, together with CMV infection, was signaled by public TCR beta signatures.

Study observations and caveats: Ex vivo, HLA-C-restricted CMV-specific TCR beta clonotypes prevailed over the rest of the response.

Concerning this clonotype: The antigen is not known.

TCRdb reprocessed the reads with MiXCR, giving one entry per CDR3 protein. In the table there are some 100,000 distinct CDR3 sequences, less than 30% of which are singletons. The ends lost 3 bases at V and 4 bases at J; junction bases unmatched: 5. Germline CDR1 and CDR2: SEHNR and FQNEAQ (reference sequence). This CDR3 region has 15 residues. This sequence was found in a human donor in good health (CMV status not recorded). Some clones in this sample may be carry-over from other donors' samples. V and J are TRBV7-9 and TRBJ1-2; TRBD1 aligns across 10 bases. The sequencing used CD8+ T cells from cultured PBMCs, collected from culture after CMV antigen stimulation. The CDR3 spells CASSLGQGNTYGYTF. The DNA of the CDR3 is TGTGCCAGCAGCTTGGGACAGGGGAATACCTATGGCTACACCTTC.